The 26 T cell receptor beta chains below all came from one sample that was sequenced in a study. TCRdb re-analysed the RT-PCR reads in MiXCR, keeping a single row per CDR3 protein. The profile shows about 680,000 distinct CDR3 sequences, 14% of them singletons. Sequencing input: memory CD4+ T cells from blood. The receptors here all came from a female donor in good health, serving as a healthy control.

This clonotype was counted at least ten times. The chain employs TRBV7-9 and TRBJ1-1; a weak D match, TRBD1 (5 bases). CDR1 and CDR2 (germline): SEHNR, FQNEAQ (reference sequence). CDR3 size: 14 residues. V shed 2 bases and J shed 5 bases, with 12 bases lying between them. The CDR3 nucleotides are TGTGCCAGCAGCTTACAGCAGGGCGGGACTGAAGCTTTCTTT. Its protein is CASSLQQGGTEAFF.

In this sample, this clonotype turned up a few times. This chain links TRBV6-2 or TRBV6-3 with TRBJ1-1, with D perhaps matching TRBD1 (5 bases). This CDR3 is 14 amino acids long. Per germline, CDR1 MNHEY and CDR2 SVGEGT. V was pared by 7 bases and J by 11 bases, with 23 bases between. The CDR3 is CASNERGTYLRAFF. The CDR3 bases are TGTGCCAGCAACGAGAGGGGAACGTACCTGAGGGCTTTCTTT.

This clonotype was observed a few times. This chain links TRBV20-1 with TRBJ2-1, with 15 positions matching TRBD2. CDR3 length equals 16 residues. Germline V gives CDR1 DFQATT, CDR2 SNEGSKA (reference sequence). V gave up 6 bases and J gave up 4 bases; unmatched junction bases: 7. This chain's CDR3 is CSATGTSGGPYNEQFF. The CDR3 DNA follows: TGCAGTGCAACCGGGACTAGCGGGGGGCCTTACAATGAGCAGTTCTTC.

This clonotype was detected only a few times. The chain uses TRBV20-1 and TRBJ1-5; possible D gene TRBD1, 5 bases. Germline V lookup: CDR1 DFQATT, CDR2 SNEGSKA (reference sequence). Trimming stripped 8 bases from V and 7 bases from J, with 18 bases between. The length of the CDR3 is 13 residues. CDR3 loop: CSPTLGVQQPQHF. CDR3 nucleotides: TGCAGTCCCACTTTGGGGGTACAACAGCCCCAGCATTTT.

CDR3 protein: CASSQEASGRSSYNEQFF. The CDR3 bases are TGTGCCAGCAGCCAAGAGGCTAGCGGGAGGAGCTCCTACAATGAGCAGTTCTTC. The V call is TRBV4-2, the J call TRBJ2-1, with TRBD2 matching 11 bases. The J segment lost 0 bases and the V segment lost 0 bases, leaving 4 bases of the junction unmatched. Germline V gene sequence: CDR1 LGHNA, CDR2 YNFKEQ. This CDR3 contains 18 residues.

Many counts were recorded for this clonotype. This chain connects TRBV12-3 or TRBV12-4 to TRBJ2-1; no firm D call. The CDR3 runs to 15 residues. Trimming removed 1 base at V and 0 bases at J, with 7 bases between. The CDR3 region has the DNA TGTGCCAGCAGTTTAGGCCTGAGCTCCTACAATGAGCAGTTCTTC. Translation: CASSLGLSSYNEQFF.

The rearrangement joins TRBV7-9 to TRBJ1-1; 8 bases fit TRBD1. There are 17 residues in the CDR3. Trimming removed 5 bases from V and 3 bases from J; junction bases left unmatched: 14. Germline assignment: CDR1 SEHNR and CDR2 FQNEAQ (reference sequence). CDR3 sequence: CASSAQGVQGADTEAFF. For the CDR3, the DNA is TGTGCCAGCAGCGCCCAGGGGGTGCAGGGGGCGGACACTGAAGCTTTCTTT.

The rearrangement joins TRBV12-3 or TRBV12-4 to TRBJ2-2, with TRBD1 as a possible D gene (5 bases). The CDR3 spans 16 residues. V was pared by 7 bases and J by 4 bases, with 19 bases between. This CDR3 is CASTPTRRVGTGELFF. The CDR3 nucleotides read TGTGCCAGCACCCCCACCCGCAGGGTGGGCACCGGGGAGCTGTTTTTT.

This clonotype was detected only a few times. The V call is TRBV3-1, the J call TRBJ2-7; D is unresolved. The CDR3 extends over 12 amino acids. V lost 2 bases and J lost 6, with 8 bases in between. In germline, CDR1 is LGHDT, CDR2 YNNKEL (reference sequence). The CDR3 loop reads CASSQRSAEQYF. DNA of the CDR3: TGTGCCAGCAGCCAAAGATCGGCCGAGCAGTACTTC.

The chain carries TRBV7-9 and TRBJ1-3; maybe TRBD1 (6 bases). V was shortened by 0 bases and J by 0 bases, with 9 bases between the two germline ends. Germline CDR1 is SEHNR and CDR2 is FQNEAQ (reference sequence). The CDR3 sequence is 16 residues long. Here the CDR3 reads CASSLADRISGNTIYF. The CDR3 coding sequence is TGTGCCAGCAGCTTAGCCGACAGGATCTCTGGAAACACCATATATTTT.

The V and J genes are TRBV20-1 and TRBJ2-3, with D possibly being TRBD1 (6 bases). Germline CDR1 is DFQATT and CDR2 is SNEGSKA (reference sequence). CDR3 size: 14 residues. The V and J ends lost 1 base and 3 bases respectively, with 11 bases between them. CDR3 nucleotides: TGCAGTGCTAGAGGGGAAGGGGGTACAGATACGCAGTATTTT. As protein: CSARGEGGTDTQYF.

The sample holds many counts of this clonotype. The chain couples TRBV20-1 to TRBJ1-6, with a possible D match to TRBD1 (5 bases). Per germline, CDR1 DFQATT and CDR2 SNEGSKA (reference sequence). The CDR3 sequence is 14 residues long. V was pared by 0 bases and J by 3 bases, with 6 bases between. CDR3 DNA: TGCAGTGCTAGAGATGACAGCTATAATTCACCCCTCCACTTT. Encoded protein: CSARDDSYNSPLHF.

There are a few counts of this clonotype. This chain connects TRBV18 to TRBJ1-1; D unresolved. The CDR3 runs 14 residues. V was clipped by 2 bases and J by 3 bases, with 10 bases between them. The germline CDR1 and CDR2 sequences are KGHSH and LQKENI. In DNA form, the CDR3 reads TGTGCCAGCTCACCAGGAATGGGATACACTGAAGCTTTCTTT. Its protein is CASSPGMGYTEAFF.

In its sample, this clonotype was seen many times. The chain combines TRBV12-3 or TRBV12-4 with TRBJ1-5; the match to TRBD1 covers 7 bases. This CDR3 has 14 amino acids. The trim removed 7 bases at V and 2 bases at J, leaving 5 bases unmatched. The CDR3 here is CASMATGGNQPQHF. The CDR3 nucleotides are TGTGCCAGCATGGCAACAGGGGGCAATCAGCCCCAGCATTTT.

Only a few counts were recorded for this clonotype. This chain connects TRBV20-1 to TRBJ2-7; D not resolved. Germline CDR1 DFQATT, CDR2 SNEGSKA (reference sequence). The CDR3 is made up of 14 amino acids. Trimming took 4 bases from V and 0 from J, leaving 13 bases between them. The CDR3 nucleotides are TGCAGTGCTACCGGACCGTACTTCTCCTACGAGCAGTACTTC. Its translation is CSATGPYFSYEQYF.

This clonotype was seen just once. This chain links TRBV12-3 or TRBV12-4 with TRBJ2-5; TRBD2 matches at 15 bases. This CDR3 spans 18 amino acids. The junction had 8 bases not matched to a gene; V was cut back by 1 base and J by 5 bases. CDR3 nucleotides: TGTGCCAGCAGTTTAGTTTGGACTAGCGGGGGGGCCGAGGAGACCCAGTACTTC. Its protein is CASSLVWTSGGAEETQYF.

This clonotype was detected only a few times. This sequence joins TRBV6-5 and TRBJ2-7, with 8 bases that match TRBD2. V lost 11 bases to trimming and J lost 3 bases; unmatched junction nucleotides: 12. This CDR3 has 14 amino acids. Germline CDR1 is MNHEY and CDR2 is SVGAGI. The CDR3 bases are TGTGCCTCCCAAACGGCGGGAGGAATCTACGAGCAGTACTTC. It specifies CASQTAGGIYEQYF.

This sequence joins TRBV6-6 and TRBJ2-1, with D unresolved. Trimming cost V 2 bases and J 10 bases, with 9 bases left between them. The germline gives CDR1 MNHNY, CDR2 SVGAGI (reference sequence). The CDR3 consists of 12 residues. The CDR3 coding sequence is TGTGCCAGCAGTTACACAAACTTAGAGCAGTTCTTC. It codes for CASSYTNLEQFF.

In this sample, this clonotype turned up a few times. V and J are TRBV20-1 and TRBJ2-1; no firm D call. Germline V lookup: CDR1 DFQATT, CDR2 SNEGSKA (reference sequence). Deletions cut 3 bases from V and 5 bases from J, with 11 bases between. The CDR3 spans 13 residues. This chain's CDR3 is CSARGYSDNEQFF. The CDR3 DNA follows: TGCAGTGCTAGGGGTTACTCTGACAATGAGCAGTTCTTC.

The V gene is TRBV2, the J gene TRBJ2-7; D is perhaps TRBD2 (5 bases). The germline V gene has CDR1 SNHLY and CDR2 FYNNEI. The CDR3 extends over 13 amino acids. With 7 bases removed from V and 0 bases from J, the gap between germline ends came to 10 bases. This CDR3 reads CASTTLASYEQYF. The DNA for the CDR3 is TGTGCCAGCACCACTCTAGCCTCCTACGAGCAGTACTTC.

This chain connects TRBV20-1 to TRBJ2-2, with 8 positions matching TRBD2. V trimming: 2 bases; J trimming: 3 bases; junction bases outside the gene matches: 2. CDR1 and CDR2 (germline): DFQATT, SNEGSKA (reference sequence). The CDR3 totals 14 residues. In nucleotides, the CDR3 is TGCAGTGCTAGAAAGACTAGCGACACCGGGGAGCTGTTTTTT. Residues: CSARKTSDTGELFF.

The rearrangement links TRBV18 to TRBJ2-3; D gene uncertain. This CDR3 is built from 14 residues. V was shortened by 10 bases and J by 7 bases, with 21 bases between the two germline ends. CDR1 and CDR2 from the germline V gene are KGHSH and LQKENI. This chain's CDR3 is CATRTGSGPHTQYF. In nucleotides, the CDR3 is TGTGCCACTCGAACCGGATCGGGCCCACATACGCAGTATTTT. Full variable domain (rest looked up from reference TRBV18 and TRBJ2-3): NAGVMQNPRHLVRRRGQEARLRCSPMKGHSHVYWYRQLPEEGLKFMVYLQKENIIDESGMPKERFSAEFPKEGPSILRIQQVVRGDSAAYFCATRTGSGPHTQYFGPGTRLTVL.

This clonotype came up a few times. This chain uses TRBV19 with TRBJ1-5, with D perhaps TRBD1 (6 bases). Trimming took 7 bases from V and 7 from J, leaving 14 bases between them. This CDR3 is built from 13 residues. Germline V gene data show CDR1 as LNHDA and CDR2 as SQIVND (reference sequence). CDR3 DNA sequence: TGTGCCAGTACCCTAAGGACAGTCCAGCCCCAGCATTTT. Translating it yields CASTLRTVQPQHF.

The genes are TRBV6-2 or TRBV6-3 and TRBJ2-2, with D unclear. The length of the CDR3 is 13 residues. Germline CDR1 reads MNHEY; CDR2 reads SVGEGT. The V gene lost 6 bases and the J gene lost 3 bases, with 8 bases spanning the gap. The DNA for the CDR3 is TGTGCCAGCAGACTGACACACACCGGGGAGCTGTTTTTT. Its protein product is CASRLTHTGELFF.

The V call is TRBV20-1, the J call TRBJ1-1, with D perhaps matching TRBD1 (6 bases). Germline V gene sequence: CDR1 DFQATT, CDR2 SNEGSKA (reference sequence). With 0 bases removed from V and 0 bases from J, the gap between germline ends came to 11 bases. The CDR3 sequence is 15 residues long. CDR3 amino acids: CSARDQGGLNTEAFF. The CDR3 DNA sequence: TGCAGTGCTAGAGATCAAGGGGGATTGAACACTGAAGCTTTCTTT.

The chain links TRBV4-2 to TRBJ1-1; D call uncertain. CDR3 length equals 18 residues. CDR1 and CDR2 from the germline V gene are LGHNA and YNFKEQ. Trimming took off 0 bases at V and 1 base at J, with 18 bases between the two ends. CDR3 nucleotide sequence: TGTGCCAGCAGCCAAGAAGGTCGTCAGAAGAATCAGAACACTGAAGCTTTCTTT. It codes for CASSQEGRQKNQNTEAFF.